The 14 T cell receptor beta chains presented below share a single source sample, sequenced in a study of T cell repertoires and HLA-DP antigens (dated by TCRdb to about 2018). No cognate antigen is known for these TCRs. Receptor libraries were prepared by the immunoSEQ multiplex PCR assay. The table was pulled from immuneACCESS by TCRdb, which kept in-frame rearrangements only. Such tables lose some clones; where checked, under half of the loss comes from unresolved V genes, and the rest has no known cause. The sample records approximately 89,000 clones, 86% of which are singletons. The biggest ten clones account for about 1.7% of the sample. The sequenced sample consisted of CD4+ T cells from PBMCs. The receptors were gathered from a man aged 50 or older in good health and CMV-seronegative.

V and J are TRBV4-1 and TRBJ2-1; TRBD2 agrees at 10 bases. Germline trimming cut 3 bases from V and 0 bases from J; bases unmatched to any gene: 2. The CDR3 sequence is 16 residues long. CDR1 is MGHRA and CDR2 is YSYEKL in the germline V gene. The CDR3 region is CASSHGLAASYNEQFF. As DNA, the CDR3 is TGCGCCAGCAGCCACGGACTAGCGGCCTCCTACAATGAGCAGTTCTTC.

The V and J genes are TRBV6-5 and TRBJ1-2; D gene unclear. The V gene lost 6 bases and the J gene lost 4 bases, with 12 bases spanning the gap. Germline V gene sequence: CDR1 MNHEY, CDR2 SVGAGI. This CDR3 contains 13 residues. DNA of the CDR3: TGTGCCAGCAGCCGAGGCATCCTCTATGGCTACACCTTC. Its protein product is CASSRGILYGYTF.

The rearrangement uses TRBV28 and TRBJ1-4, with D possibly being TRBD1 (6 bases). Trimming took off 7 bases at V and 7 bases at J, with 16 bases between the two ends. CDR1 MDHEN and CDR2 SYDVKM come from the germline V gene. CDR3 length: 14 amino acids. In DNA, the CDR3 is TGTGCCAGCACCGAGGGGGGGGTTTCTGAAAAACTGTTTTTT. This sequence encodes CASTEGGVSEKLFF.

This chain uses TRBV6-1 with TRBJ1-1; no clear D gene. Deletions cut 9 bases from V and 1 base from J, with 6 bases between. Germline V gene lookup returns CDR1 MNHNS and CDR2 SASEGT. CDR3 size: 11 residues. The CDR3 region has the DNA TGTGCCAGTACAGCGAACACTGAAGCTTTCTTT. Its protein product is CASTANTEAFF.

J is TRBJ2-5 and V is TRBV30, with D unclear. V lost 3 bases and J 7 bases, leaving 15 bases between the germline ends. The CDR3 is 13 amino acids. The V gene's germline CDR1 is GTSNPN and CDR2 SVGIG (reference sequence). The CDR3 DNA reads as TGTGCCTGGAGGCTTCCCCCCGACTTGACCCAGTACTTC. Its translation: CAWRLPPDLTQYF. Variable domain in full (rest from reference TRBV30 and TRBJ2-5): SQTIHQWPATLVQPVGSPLSLECTVEGTSNPNLYWYRQAAGRGLQLLFYSVGIGQISSEVPQNLSASRPQDRQFILSSKKLLLSDSGFYLCAWRLPPDLTQYFGPGTRLLVL.

This chain links TRBV6-6 with TRBJ2-7; TRBD2 aligns across 7 bases. The J segment lost 6 bases and the V segment lost 8 bases, leaving 16 bases of the junction unmatched. The CDR3 extends over 15 amino acids. The germline CDR1 and CDR2 sequences are MNHNY and SVGAGI (reference sequence). DNA for the CDR3: TGTGCCAGCCTTACGGGCGGGAGTGGGTCCGCCGAGCAGTACTTC. Protein: CASLTGGSGSAEQYF.

V and J are TRBV5-4 and TRBJ2-7; D is perhaps TRBD1 (6 bases). This CDR3 spans 15 amino acids. Germline V gene sequence: CDR1 SGHNT, CDR2 YYREEE (reference sequence). Trimming took off 0 bases at V and 3 bases at J, with 13 bases between the two ends. The chain's CDR3 is CASSLAPDSNYEQYF. CDR3 in DNA: TGTGCCAGCAGCTTGGCCCCGGACAGTAACTACGAGCAGTACTTC.

V usage is TRBV7-3 and J usage is TRBJ2-2; TRBD1 aligns across 8 bases. Germline loops: CDR1 SGHTA, CDR2 FQGTGA. This CDR3 is 16 amino acids long. Unmatched junction bases numbered 3, after V lost 1 base and J lost 2 bases. The CDR3 region is CASSLSPGGNTGELFF. The DNA of the CDR3 is TGTGCCAGCAGCTTAAGCCCAGGGGGCAACACCGGGGAGCTGTTTTTT.

The rearrangement uses TRBV7-9 and TRBJ2-5; D is perhaps TRBD1 or TRBD2 (7 bases each). V shed 4 bases and J shed 6 bases, with 15 bases lying between them. This CDR3 spans 14 amino acids. CDR1 is SEHNR and CDR2 is FQNEAQ in the germline V gene (reference sequence). CDR3 residues: CASSYDREGQTQYF. Written as DNA, the CDR3 is TGTGCCAGCAGCTACGACAGGGAGGGACAGACCCAGTACTTC.

The chain recombines TRBV27 with TRBJ1-1; D is undetermined. This CDR3 has 13 residues. The V gene's germline CDR1 is MNHEY and CDR2 SMNVEV (reference sequence). Trimming pared 5 bases from V and 2 bases from J, leaving 9 bases between. In nucleotides, the CDR3 is TGTGCCAGCAGTAATTCCCGAAACACTGAAGCTTTCTTT. Translated: CASSNSRNTEAFF.

CDR3 DNA: TGTGCTCTTGGGGCTAGCGGTACAGATACGCAGTATTTT. Its protein product is CALGASGTDTQYF. The gene calls are TRBV7-7 and TRBJ2-3; TRBD2 matches at 7 bases. The CDR3 is 13 residues long. Germline CDR1 reads SSHAT; CDR2 reads FNYEAQ (reference sequence).

V gene TRBV27 combines with J gene TRBJ2-1; the match to TRBD2 covers 10 bases. The junction had 8 bases not matched to a gene; V was cut back by 4 bases and J by 5 bases. The CDR3 runs to 16 residues. Germline CDR1 reads MNHEY; CDR2 reads SMNVEV (reference sequence). The CDR3 DNA reads TGTGCCAGCAGTTCCCTCCCGGGACTAGCGCACAATGAGCAGTTCTTC. Protein: CASSSLPGLAHNEQFF.

This sequence joins TRBV19 and TRBJ1-5; TRBD1 might be the D (5 bases). V dropped 3 bases and J dropped 3 bases, with 18 bases sitting between them. CDR3 length equals 17 residues. Germline V CDR1 and CDR2: LNHDA, SQIVND (reference sequence). The CDR3 loop reads CASSMVSRVRTNQPQHF. CDR3 in DNA: TGTGCCAGTAGTATGGTTAGCAGGGTGAGGACCAATCAGCCCCAGCATTTT.

This chain connects TRBV30 to TRBJ1-3, with D maybe TRBD1 (5 bases). V gave up 7 bases and J gave up 4 bases, with 8 bases separating them. Germline CDR1 and CDR2: GTSNPN and SVGIG (reference sequence). CDR3 length equals 11 residues. CDR3 amino acids: CASRAGNTIYF. In DNA, the CDR3 is TGTGCCTCCAGGGCGGGAAACACCATATATTTT.